The present TCR beta chain was sequenced within a study of blood T cell repertoires in COVID-19. As handled by the study authors: From reference gene primer amplification, estimates of nucleated cell counts were derived. Method: immunoSEQ multiplex PCR; TCRdb's copy keeps in-frame clones and lacks some. V and J calls and clone size are copied from that table; D and trimming were computed from the DNA. The sample lists under 400,000 clones, 70% to 90% occurring once. V lost 5 bases, J lost 4 bases, and 1 base stayed unmatched. CDR3 length: 12 amino acids. CDR1 and CDR2 from the germline V gene are SGHAT and FQNNGV.

The sample comprised PBMCs or T cells enriched from blood (not recorded which). The TCR comes from a woman aged 35 to 49 with acute COVID-19. The V and J genes are TRBV11-2 and TRBJ1-1, with 7 bases identical to TRBD1. The CDR3 protein is CASSAGGTEAFF. Here the CDR3 DNA reads TGTGCCAGCAGCGCAGGGGGCACTGAAGCTTTCTTT. Based on the CDR3 plus reference TRBV11-2 and TRBJ1-1, the full variable domain is EAGVAQSPRYKIIEKRQSVAFWCNPISGHATLYWYQQILGQGPKLLIQFQNNGVVDDSQLPKDRFSAERLKGVDSTLKIQPAKLEDSAVYLCASSAGGTEAFFGQGTRLTVV.